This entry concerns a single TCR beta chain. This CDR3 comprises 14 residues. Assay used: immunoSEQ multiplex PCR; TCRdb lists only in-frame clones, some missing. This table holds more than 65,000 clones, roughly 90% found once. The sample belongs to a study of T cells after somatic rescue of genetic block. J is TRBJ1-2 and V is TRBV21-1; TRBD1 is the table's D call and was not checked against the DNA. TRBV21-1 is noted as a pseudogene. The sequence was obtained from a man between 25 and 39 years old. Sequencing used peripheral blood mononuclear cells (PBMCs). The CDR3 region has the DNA TGTGCCAGCAGCAAAGCGGGCAGAGTCTATGGCTACACCTTC. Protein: CASSKAGRVYGYTF.